These 26 T cell receptor beta chains came from one sample sequenced in a study of blood T cell repertoires in COVID-19. The table came from immunoSEQ multiplex PCR; TCRdb's copy has only in-frame clones and leaves some out. The table includes under 200,000 clones, over 80% detected once. The sequenced material came from peripheral blood. All receptors come from a woman over 75 with active or convalescent COVID-19.

This chain connects TRBV5-1 to TRBJ2-2; D might be TRBD1 (5 bases). Per germline, CDR1 SGHRS and CDR2 YFSETQ. The germline V and J ends were trimmed by 1 base and 1 base, with 11 bases remaining between them. The CDR3 loop spans 16 amino acids. The CDR3 loop is CASSLRGLENTGELFF. As DNA, the CDR3 is TGCGCCAGCAGCTTGAGGGGCCTCGAGAACACCGGGGAGCTGTTTTTT.

This clone has only a few counts. The chain uses TRBV28 and TRBJ1-4; D is possibly TRBD1 (5 bases). CDR3 length equals 15 residues. The germline V gene has CDR1 MDHEN and CDR2 SYDVKM. Trimming took 5 bases from V and 7 from J, leaving 17 bases between them. The CDR3 region has the DNA TGTGCCAGCAGTCCCGCCGGGGGGGAGGGTGAAAAACTGTTTTTT. Its translation is CASSPAGGEGEKLFF.

The chain carries TRBV12-3 or TRBV12-4 and TRBJ2-7, with D possibly being TRBD1 (5 bases). The CDR3 spans 12 residues. V lost 6 bases and J lost 6, with 12 bases in between. As DNA, the CDR3 is TGTGCCAGCAGCCCCAGGGTGAGCGAGCAGTACTTC. Protein sequence: CASSPRVSEQYF.

Concerning this clone itself: Mismatch with germline at one junction end may stem from a read error. The chain carries TRBV7-7 and TRBJ2-5; possible D gene TRBD1, 6 bases. CDR3 size: 15 residues. CDR1 is SSHAT, CDR2 FNYEAQ, per germline (reference sequence). CDR3 sequence: CASSPINSRGETQYF. CDR3 in DNA: TGTGCTAGCAGCCCCATTAATAGCAGGGGTGAGACCCAGTACTTC.

This sequence joins TRBV5-1 and TRBJ1-4, with D maybe TRBD1 (5 bases). The CDR3 spans 13 residues. The germline V gene has CDR1 SGHRS and CDR2 YFSETQ. With 5 bases removed from V and 2 bases from J, the gap between germline ends came to 7 bases. In nucleotides, the CDR3 is TGCGCCAGCAGTGGGGGGACTAATGAAAAACTGTTTTTT. Its protein product is CASSGGTNEKLFF.

V is TRBV18 and J is TRBJ1-2; D unresolved. Looked up from germline, CDR1 is KGHSH and CDR2 is LQKENI. The germline V and J ends were trimmed by 0 bases and 8 bases, with 7 bases remaining between them. This CDR3 is built from 12 residues. This CDR3 reads CASSPPREGYTF. CDR3 coding DNA: TGTGCCAGCTCACCACCAAGGGAGGGCTACACCTTC.

This clone appeared a single time. CDR3 in DNA: TGTGCCAGCTGGACAGGCACCGCTTGCACCTTC. Translating gives CASWTGTACTF. The rearrangement links TRBV6-6 to TRBJ1-2, with 7 positions matching TRBD1. This CDR3 is built from 11 residues. CDR1 and CDR2 (germline): MNHNY, SVGAGI (reference sequence). Trimming took 8 bases from V and 13 from J; bases not matched to a gene: 10.

V gene TRBV11-2 combines with J gene TRBJ2-2; 8 bases match TRBD1. This CDR3 region has 15 residues. The V segment lost 1 base and the J segment 5 bases; nucleotides outside the gene matches: 3. The germline V gene has CDR1 SGHAT and CDR2 FQNNGV. CDR3 amino acids: CASSLGTGNTGELFF. CDR3 nucleotides: TGTGCCAGCAGCTTAGGGACAGGGAATACCGGGGAGCTGTTTTTT.

This clone appeared once. V usage is TRBV7-2 and J usage is TRBJ2-2; D is perhaps TRBD2 (5 bases). V was trimmed by 1 base and J by 3 bases, leaving 9 bases between them. This CDR3 spans 15 amino acids. CDR1 is SGHTA, CDR2 FQGNSA, per germline. CDR3 sequence: CASSLEASYTGELFF. The CDR3 DNA sequence: TGTGCCAGCAGCTTAGAGGCTAGCTACACCGGGGAGCTGTTTTTT.

The chain uses TRBV19 and TRBJ1-6; the D is unclear. CDR1 LNHDA and CDR2 SQIVND come from the germline V gene (reference sequence). Trimming took off 1 base at V and 7 bases at J, with 8 bases between the two ends. There are 14 residues in the CDR3. The CDR3 region has the DNA TGTGCCAGTAGTATAGGAGTCGTGAATTCACCCCTCCACTTT. Translating gives CASSIGVVNSPLHF.

CDR3 sequence: CAISESPAGPTYGYTF. Here the CDR3 DNA reads TGTGCCATCAGTGAGTCCCCGGCAGGGCCTACTTATGGCTACACCTTC. The chain carries TRBV10-3 and TRBJ1-2; D may be TRBD1 (5 bases). The CDR3 is made up of 16 amino acids. The germline V and J ends were trimmed by 0 bases and 5 bases, with 16 bases remaining between them. Germline V gene lookup returns CDR1 ENHRY and CDR2 SYGVKD.

V is TRBV20-1 and J is TRBJ1-2, with D unclear. Per the germline V gene, CDR1 is DFQATT and CDR2 is SNEGSKA (reference sequence). CDR3 length: 10 amino acids. Here the CDR3 reads CQHPGPGYTF. Written as DNA, the CDR3 is TGCCAACACCCGGGTCCTGGCTACACCTTC.

The V and J genes are TRBV5-8 and TRBJ1-4, with 9 bases aligning to TRBD1. J gave up 3 bases and V 4 bases, and 7 bases lay outside the gene matches. Germline CDR1 SGHTS, CDR2 YDEGEE. CDR3 size: 16 residues. The CDR3 bases are TGTGCCAGCAGCCTAGGGACAGGGTTTGCTAATGAAAAACTGTTTTTT. Translation: CASSLGTGFANEKLFF.

The rearrangement uses TRBV6-5 and TRBJ1-2; 9 bases are a match to TRBD1. The CDR3 has 14 residues. The germline V gene has CDR1 MNHEY and CDR2 SVGAGI. The ends lost 8 bases at V and 8 bases at J; junction bases unmatched: 12. CDR3 amino acids: CASGFPGQGDGYTF. The CDR3 DNA is TGTGCCAGCGGGTTCCCGGGACAGGGTGACGGCTACACCTTC.

The CDR3 reads CASSWGEGYTF. The CDR3 nucleotides are TGTGCCAGCAGTTGGGGGGAAGGCTACACCTTC. V is TRBV6-2 or TRBV6-3 and J is TRBJ1-2; D possibly corresponds to TRBD1 (5 bases). The CDR3 has 11 amino acids. Trimming cost V 4 bases and J 8 bases, with 8 bases left between them. Looked up from germline, CDR1 is MNHEY and CDR2 is SVGEGT.

This chain connects TRBV3-1 (or the pseudogene TRBV3-2) to TRBJ2-2, with D perhaps matching TRBD1 (5 bases). With 1 base removed from V and 1 base from J, the gap between germline ends came to 10 bases. CDR3 size: 16 residues. The germline V gene encodes CDR1 LGHDT and CDR2 YNNKEL (reference sequence). Written as DNA, the CDR3 is TGTGCCAGCAGCCAAGGTATGGGGCTGAACACCGGGGAGCTGTTTTTT. Protein product: CASSQGMGLNTGELFF.

This sequence joins TRBV6-2 or TRBV6-3 and TRBJ1-2; no definite D call. Deletions cut 0 bases from V and 6 bases from J, with 8 bases between. This CDR3 contains 13 residues. Germline CDR1 MNHEY, CDR2 SVGEGT. The CDR3 sequence: CASSYSAGNGYTF. CDR3 coding DNA: TGTGCCAGCAGTTACTCGGCAGGAAATGGCTACACCTTC.

The chain has TRBV5-6 and TRBJ1-6, with no clear D. Per the germline V gene, CDR1 is SGHDT and CDR2 is YYEEEE. The CDR3 loop spans 16 amino acids. The V end was cut by 5 bases, the J end by 7 bases, with 19 bases between. The CDR3 nucleotides are TGTGCCAGCAGTCGTTACAGCATAGGCCTGAATTCACCCCTCCACTTT. It specifies CASSRYSIGLNSPLHF.

This chain links TRBV13 with TRBJ2-3; D might be TRBD1 (5 bases). Germline assignment: CDR1 PRHDT and CDR2 FYEKMQ (reference sequence). CDR3 size: 14 residues. The V end lost 4 bases, the J end lost 2 bases, and 10 bases lay between the germline ends. CDR3 DNA: TGTGCCAGCAGCTCCGGACATTTCACAGATACGCAGTATTTT. Encoded protein: CASSSGHFTDTQYF. Full variable domain (remainder filled in from reference TRBV13 and TRBJ2-3): AAGVIQSPRHLIKEKRETATLKCYPIPRHDTVYWYQQGPGQDPQFLISFYEKMQSDKGSIPDRFSAQQFSDYHSELNMSSLELGDSALYFCASSSGHFTDTQYFGPGTRLTVL.

The chain has TRBV5-5 and TRBJ2-5; D possibly corresponds to TRBD2 (6 bases). The germline V gene encodes CDR1 SGHKS and CDR2 YYEKEE (reference sequence). V lost 3 bases and J lost 5, with 20 bases in between. This CDR3 has 16 amino acids. DNA for the CDR3: TGTGCCAGCAGCTCACTGAAAGCGAGGGAGGTGGAGACCCAGTACTTC. Its protein product is CASSSLKAREVETQYF.

This clone appeared once. The V call is TRBV19, the J call TRBJ1-2, with 9 bases matching TRBD1. V shed 7 bases and J 0 bases; nucleotides not matched to a gene: 12. CDR3 length equals 17 residues. The V gene's germline CDR1 is LNHDA and CDR2 SQIVND (reference sequence). CDR3 sequence: CASKTTGGLTTNYGYTF. CDR3 nucleotides: TGTGCCAGTAAGACCACAGGGGGCTTAACTACTAACTATGGCTACACCTTC.

This clone appeared a few times. This chain uses TRBV6-2 or TRBV6-3 with TRBJ1-2; D not certain. The CDR3 extends over 15 amino acids. CDR1 is MNHEY, CDR2 SVGEGT, per germline. V was cut by 0 bases and J by 5 bases, with 13 bases left in between. CDR3 coding DNA: TGTGCCAGCAGTTACTCGAGCCCAAAATTATATGGCTACACCTTC. This codes for CASSYSSPKLYGYTF.

This clone is a singleton in its sample. The V call is TRBV19, the J call TRBJ1-3, with D perhaps TRBD1 (5 bases). Germline V CDR1 and CDR2: LNHDA, SQIVND (reference sequence). There are 14 residues in the CDR3. Deletions cut 9 bases from V and 0 bases from J, with 12 bases between. The CDR3 spells CASSREFSGNTIYF. The CDR3 nucleotides read TGTGCCAGCTCCAGGGAATTCTCTGGAAACACCATATATTTT.

V is TRBV7-9 and J is TRBJ2-3; D is perhaps TRBD1 (6 bases). V was pared by 4 bases and J by 6 bases, with 8 bases between. Germline V gene data show CDR1 as SEHNR and CDR2 as FQNEAQ (reference sequence). CDR3 length equals 12 residues. The CDR3 DNA sequence: TGTGCCAGCAGCTCAGGGGTGGATACGCAGTATTTT. Its translation is CASSSGVDTQYF.

J is TRBJ1-2 and V is TRBV6-6, with D perhaps TRBD1 (6 bases). Germline loops: CDR1 MNHNY, CDR2 SVGAGI (reference sequence). The CDR3 has 13 amino acids. Between the trimmed V and J ends, which lost 5 bases and 7 bases, there was a span of 14 bases. The CDR3 loop reads CASSGGAGSGYTF. The CDR3 coding sequence is TGTGCCAGCAGTGGGGGGGCAGGCAGTGGCTACACCTTC.

This chain connects TRBV29-1 to TRBJ2-7; 7 bases map to TRBD1. The CDR3 totals 15 residues. V was clipped by 0 bases and J by 2 bases; unmatched bases: 7. CDR1 is SQVTM and CDR2 is ANQGSEA in the germline V gene. CDR3 DNA sequence: TGCAGCGTTGAAGAAGAGAGGACAGGAACCTACGAGCAGTACTTC. Its translation: CSVEEERTGTYEQYF.